One sample yielded the 19 T cell receptor beta chains listed below, sequenced in a study of siplizumab effects on memory and regulatory T cells. The repertoire was sequenced with immunoSEQ multiplex PCR; TCRdb's copy has only in-frame clones and lacks some. The sample shows roughly 120,000 clones, roughly 94% of them seen only once. Sequences were obtained from non-Treg CD4+ T cells sorted from blood. The source of these receptors is a human donor in good health.

The chain recombines TRBV2 with TRBJ1-1; D is possibly TRBD1 (5 bases). Germline V gene sequence: CDR1 SNHLY, CDR2 FYNNEI. The CDR3 is 14 amino acids. The V end lost 3 bases, the J end lost 4 bases, and 12 bases lay between the germline ends. CDR3 residues: CASSDTGGSTEAFF. CDR3 DNA sequence: TGTGCCAGCAGTGATACAGGAGGGAGCACTGAAGCTTTCTTT. The variable domain in full, with the rest retrieved from reference TRBV2 and TRBJ1-1, is EPEVTQTPSHQVTQMGQEVILRCVPISNHLYFYWYRQILGQKVEFLVSFYNNEISEKSEIFDDQFSVERPDGSNFTLKIRSTKLEDSAMYFCASSDTGGSTEAFFGQGTRLTVV.

The chain recombines TRBV28 with TRBJ1-4, with D perhaps TRBD1 (6 bases). Between the trimmed V and J ends, which lost 4 bases and 8 bases, there was a span of 14 bases. Germline assignment: CDR1 MDHEN and CDR2 SYDVKM. This CDR3 region has 14 residues. CDR3 in amino acids: CASSSRWGAEKLFF. CDR3 nucleotides: TGTGCCAGCAGTTCCCGGTGGGGGGCGGAAAAACTGTTTTTT.

This chain links TRBV4-2 with TRBJ2-7, with TRBD2 matching 7 bases. Germline values: CDR1 LGHNA, CDR2 YNFKEQ. The CDR3 sequence is 17 residues long. V lost 4 bases to trimming and J lost 0 bases; unmatched junction nucleotides: 12. CDR3 sequence: CASSPVPSGRNSYEQYF. CDR3 DNA sequence: TGTGCCAGCAGCCCCGTCCCTAGCGGAAGGAACTCCTACGAGCAGTACTTC.

The rearrangement joins TRBV9 to TRBJ1-4; TRBD1 matches 7 bases. V shed 6 bases, J shed 4 bases, and the junction held 9 bases outside the gene matches. There are 15 residues in the CDR3. Looked up from germline, CDR1 is SGDLS and CDR2 is YYNGEE. CDR3 protein: CASTSGGGRNEKLFF. In DNA, the CDR3 is TGTGCCAGCACCTCAGGAGGGGGCCGTAATGAAAAACTGTTTTTT.

This clone appeared a single time. One junction end disagrees with the germline gene, perhaps due to a read error. The rearrangement links TRBV7-7 to TRBJ1-3, with D unclear. The germline gives CDR1 SSHAT, CDR2 FNYEAQ (reference sequence). The CDR3 totals 14 residues. For the CDR3, the DNA is TGTGCTAGCAGCCCGATTTTGTCTGGAAACACCATATATTTT. This codes for CASSPILSGNTIYF.

This chain connects TRBV5-1 to TRBJ2-1; maybe TRBD2 (6 bases). Trimming pared 6 bases from V and 5 bases from J, leaving 12 bases between. The length of the CDR3 is 13 residues. Looked up from germline, CDR1 is SGHRS and CDR2 is YFSETQ. This chain's CDR3 is CASTSGGNNEQFF. For the CDR3, the DNA is TGCGCCAGCACATCGGGCGGGAACAATGAGCAGTTCTTC.

V and J are TRBV9 and TRBJ2-2; TRBD1 matches 11 bases. Trimming removed 0 bases from V and 5 bases from J; junction bases left unmatched: 3. Germline loops: CDR1 SGDLS, CDR2 YYNGEE. The CDR3 contains 16 residues. This chain's CDR3 is CASSVVGTGGTGELFF. The CDR3 nucleotides are TGTGCCAGCAGCGTAGTAGGGACAGGGGGGACCGGGGAGCTGTTTTTT.

This clone was counted a few times. The rearrangement uses TRBV19 and TRBJ1-5; 9 nucleotides line up with TRBD1. From germline, CDR1 is LNHDA and CDR2 SQIVND (reference sequence). The V gene end was trimmed by 5 bases and the J gene end by 6 bases; junction bases not matched to a gene: 11. The CDR3 length is 16 residues. The CDR3 loop is CASSATNRGRGQPQHF. As DNA, the CDR3 is TGTGCCAGTAGTGCTACGAACAGGGGGCGAGGTCAGCCCCAGCATTTT.

The V and J genes are TRBV5-6 and TRBJ1-5; a weak D match, TRBD1 (5 bases). Germline V gene data show CDR1 as SGHDT and CDR2 as YYEEEE. V shed 4 bases and J shed 7 bases, with 12 bases lying between them. The CDR3 is 13 residues long. CDR3 sequence: CASSRDLGQPQHF. CDR3 sequence (DNA): TGTGCCAGCAGCAGGGACCTGGGGCAGCCCCAGCATTTT.

The chain's CDR3 is CASSLASGQYYGYTF. DNA for the CDR3: TGCGCCAGCAGCTTGGCCTCAGGGCAGTACTATGGCTACACCTTC. The chain joins TRBV5-1 to TRBJ1-2; D is perhaps TRBD1 (5 bases). The germline V and J ends were trimmed by 0 bases and 3 bases, with 12 bases remaining between them. Germline V lookup: CDR1 SGHRS, CDR2 YFSETQ. The CDR3 totals 15 residues. Together with reference TRBV5-1 and TRBJ1-2, the CDR3 gives the full variable domain: KAGVTQTPRYLIKTRGQQVTLSCSPISGHRSVSWYQQTPGQGLQFLFEYFSETQRNKGNFPGRFSGRQFSNSRSEMNVSTLELGDSALYLCASSLASGQYYGYTFGSGTRLTVV.

This chain connects TRBV11-2 to TRBJ2-2; D is unclear. In germline, CDR1 is SGHAT, CDR2 FQNNGV. The CDR3 loop spans 16 amino acids. Trimming shortened V by 2 bases and J by 0 bases, and 10 bases separated the two germline ends. This CDR3 reads CASSLSPVANTGELFF. CDR3 bases: TGTGCCAGCAGCTTAAGTCCTGTTGCGAACACCGGGGAGCTGTTTTTT.

This chain connects TRBV19 to TRBJ1-2; D gene unclear. Trimming shortened V by 0 bases and J by 8 bases, and 10 bases separated the two germline ends. Germline lookup yields CDR1 LNHDA and CDR2 SQIVND (reference sequence). The CDR3 spans 13 residues. The CDR3, as DNA: TGTGCCAGTAGTATAGACCCCCCGGGAGGCTACACCTTC. This translates into CASSIDPPGGYTF.

This chain connects TRBV7-2 to TRBJ1-6; the D gene is possibly TRBD1 (5 bases). This CDR3 comprises 14 residues. The V gene lost 1 base and the J gene lost 10 bases, with 11 bases spanning the gap. Per germline, CDR1 SGHTA and CDR2 FQGNSA. CDR3 residues: CASSLGRGQSPLHF. For the CDR3, the DNA is TGTGCCAGCAGCTTAGGGAGGGGTCAATCACCCCTCCACTTT.

This chain uses TRBV5-1 with TRBJ1-6; TRBD1 is a possible D gene (6 bases). This CDR3 comprises 15 residues. Germline-derived CDR1 and CDR2 are SGHRS and YFSETQ. The V gene lost 0 bases and the J gene lost 8 bases, with 12 bases spanning the gap. Here the CDR3 DNA reads TGCGCCAGCAGCTTGGACTCGGCAGGGGATTCACCCCTCCACTTT. It yields the protein CASSLDSAGDSPLHF.

This clone appeared a few times. The V call is TRBV7-9, the J call TRBJ2-2; 8 nucleotides agree with TRBD1. Germline CDR1 reads SEHNR; CDR2 reads FQNEAQ (reference sequence). The CDR3 is made up of 14 amino acids. The junction had 1 base not matched to a gene; V was cut back by 7 bases and J by 0 bases. DNA for the CDR3: TGTGCCAGCAAGGACAGGGCGAACACCGGGGAGCTGTTTTTT. This gives the protein CASKDRANTGELFF.

V and J are TRBV23-1 and TRBJ2-2; 9 positions agree with TRBD1. TRBV23-1 is given ORF status, its function remaining uncertain. This CDR3 has 16 amino acids. With 6 bases clipped from V and 2 bases from J, the junction kept 7 bases outside the gene matches. CDR3 coding DNA: TGCGCCAGCAGCCGAGGACAGGGGCTAAACACCGGGGAGCTGTTTTTT. Encoded protein: CASSRGQGLNTGELFF.

This chain connects TRBV18 to TRBJ2-3; D call uncertain. This CDR3 is built from 14 residues. V was clipped by 2 bases and J by 0 bases, with 6 bases between them. Germline V CDR1 and CDR2: KGHSH, LQKENI. The CDR3 reads CASSPGSSTDTQYF. CDR3 bases: TGTGCCAGCTCACCAGGCTCCAGCACAGATACGCAGTATTTT.

This chain connects TRBV19 to TRBJ1-5; 7 bases are a match to TRBD1. The V gene's germline CDR1 is LNHDA and CDR2 SQIVND (reference sequence). Trimming cost V 5 bases and J 5 bases; bases outside gene matches: 6. This CDR3 has 14 amino acids. The CDR3 DNA reads TGTGCCAGTAGTGTCGGGACAGCTGATCAGCCCCAGCATTTT. It translates to CASSVGTADQPQHF.

V is TRBV10-3 and J is TRBJ2-5, with D hard to call. The germline CDR1 and CDR2 sequences are ENHRY and SYGVKD. The V and J ends lost 3 bases and 4 bases respectively, with 12 bases between them. This CDR3 is built from 14 residues. The CDR3 DNA sequence: TGTGCCATCAGTGACGCCTCTGAGAGAGAGACCCAGTACTTC. This encodes CAISDASERETQYF.